A single sample gave rise to the 27 T cell receptor beta chains below, sequenced in a study of cytomegalovirus exposure and HLA in healthy donors. The PCR contained 60 Vbeta and 13 Jbeta primers. Method: immunoSEQ multiplex PCR; TCRdb's copy keeps in-frame clones and lacks some. The repertoire holds roughly 180,000 clones, with 75% as singletons. Material: PBMCs. Receptors originate from a woman in her thirties or forties in good health and CMV-seropositive.

This rearrangement joins TRBV6-1 to TRBJ2-3; 7 bases line up with TRBD2. The CDR3 consists of 15 residues. V was pared by 5 bases and J by 2 bases, with 7 bases of the junction left unmatched. Germline CDR1 reads MNHNS; CDR2 reads SASEGT. The CDR3 reads CASSLASGYTDTQYF. CDR3 DNA sequence: TGTGCCAGCAGTTTGGCTAGCGGCTACACAGATACGCAGTATTTT.

In its sample, this clone was seen once. The chain has TRBV7-6 and TRBJ1-1; D uncertain. CDR1 and CDR2 (germline): SGHVS, FNYEAQ. V dropped 1 base and J dropped 4 bases, with 10 bases sitting between them. The CDR3 sequence is 14 residues long. The CDR3 is CASSLGRFGTEAFF. The CDR3 DNA follows: TGTGCCAGCAGCTTAGGTCGCTTCGGCACTGAAGCTTTCTTT.

The chain recombines TRBV9 with TRBJ2-7; possible D gene TRBD2, 5 bases. CDR1 is SGDLS and CDR2 is YYNGEE in the germline V gene. The CDR3 runs to 13 residues. The V and J ends lost 3 bases and 7 bases respectively, with 14 bases between them. CDR3 residues: CASSGPPTGEQYF. For the CDR3, the DNA is TGTGCCAGCAGCGGCCCCCCCACGGGAGAGCAGTACTTC.

This clone was seen just once. The V call is TRBV18, the J call TRBJ2-7; D is perhaps TRBD1 (7 bases). CDR1 is KGHSH and CDR2 is LQKENI in the germline V gene. V shed 5 bases and J shed 4 bases, with 18 bases lying between them. The CDR3 sequence is 15 residues long. CDR3 DNA sequence: TGTGCCAGCTCAATTAGCGGCCGGGACAGTTACGAGCAGTACTTC. It translates to CASSISGRDSYEQYF.

This chain joins TRBV29-1 and TRBJ2-3; 9 bases agree with TRBD2. Germline-derived CDR1 and CDR2 are SQVTM and ANQGSEA. The CDR3 has 15 residues. The V segment lost 6 bases and the J segment 5 bases; nucleotides outside the gene matches: 12. CDR3 DNA: TGCAGCGTGAGGAAAGGCGGGAGGGATATAGATACGCAGTATTTT. Protein sequence: CSVRKGGRDIDTQYF.

With regard to this clone: Different DNA sequences within this sample yield the same CDR3. The V call is TRBV2, the J call TRBJ2-7; tentatively, D is TRBD1 (7 bases). This CDR3 comprises 13 residues. V gave up 9 bases and J gave up 1 base, with 13 bases separating them. Germline loops: CDR1 SNHLY, CDR2 FYNNEI. CDR3 nucleotide sequence: TGTGCCAGGGGAGGACAGGCTTCCTACGAGCAGTACTTC. Protein: CARGGQASYEQYF.

The genes are TRBV4-3 and TRBJ2-1; D remains ambiguous. CDR1 is LGHNA and CDR2 is YSLEER in the germline V gene. The germline V and J ends were trimmed by 0 bases and 2 bases, with 5 bases remaining between them. There are 14 residues in the CDR3. CDR3 sequence: CASSQERTYNEQFF. For the CDR3, the DNA is TGCGCCAGCAGCCAAGAGAGGACCTACAATGAGCAGTTCTTC.

Written as DNA, the CDR3 is TGTGCCAGCACCCGGGAGGTGAACACTGAAGCTTTCTTT. Translation: CASTREVNTEAFF. V gene TRBV28 combines with J gene TRBJ1-1; no clear D gene. CDR1 is MDHEN, CDR2 SYDVKM, per germline. The CDR3 contains 13 residues. The V gene lost 7 bases and the J gene lost 0 bases, with 9 bases spanning the gap.

This clone has just one count. The rearrangement joins TRBV30 to TRBJ2-1; D unresolved. The CDR3 runs to 12 residues. CDR1 is GTSNPN and CDR2 is SVGIG in the germline V gene (reference sequence). Trimming removed 0 bases from V and 5 bases from J, with 5 bases in between. This CDR3 reads CAWSVVDNEQFF. CDR3 nucleotide sequence: TGTGCCTGGAGTGTGGTAGACAATGAGCAGTTCTTC.

The CDR3 sequence: CATPGGSSYNEQFF. CDR3 in DNA: TGTGCCACGCCGGGGGGGAGCTCCTACAATGAGCAGTTCTTC. The chain is built from TRBV7-2 and TRBJ2-1; 8 bases are shared with TRBD2. CDR1 is SGHTA, CDR2 FQGNSA, per germline. This CDR3 is 14 amino acids long. V was clipped by 10 bases and J by 0 bases; unmatched bases: 5.

The V and J genes are TRBV19 and TRBJ1-2; 9 bases are shared with TRBD1. The CDR3 totals 16 residues. The V gene's germline CDR1 is LNHDA and CDR2 SQIVND (reference sequence). The ends lost 6 bases at V and 6 bases at J; junction bases unmatched: 14. CDR3 bases: TGTGCCAGTAGAACAGGGGGCTCAGGCGGGCTTGATGGCTACACCTTC. As protein: CASRTGGSGGLDGYTF.

The V and J genes are TRBV9 and TRBJ2-1; TRBD2 matches at 15 bases. V trimming: 3 bases; J trimming: 0 bases; junction bases outside the gene matches: 4. The CDR3 is 18 amino acids. CDR1 SGDLS and CDR2 YYNGEE come from the germline V gene. CDR3 coding DNA: TGTGCCAGCAGCGGAGGACTAGCGGGAGGGAGCTCCTACAATGAGCAGTTCTTC. Its protein product is CASSGGLAGGSSYNEQFF.

The genes are TRBV7-2 and TRBJ2-1, with 12 bases matching TRBD2. Germline CDR1 and CDR2: SGHTA and FQGNSA. V lost 5 bases to trimming and J lost 4 bases; unmatched junction nucleotides: 12. This CDR3 is 18 amino acids long. CDR3 in DNA: TGTGCCAGCAGCCGCCGCGGAGAGACTAGCGGGAGATACAATGAGCAGTTCTTC. This codes for CASSRRGETSGRYNEQFF.

The gene calls are TRBV9 and TRBJ2-7; D not certain. Per the germline V gene, CDR1 is SGDLS and CDR2 is YYNGEE. Deletions cut 0 bases from V and 7 bases from J, with 17 bases between. The CDR3 is 15 residues long. CDR3 region: CASSVDAGSGWEQYF. Written as DNA, the CDR3 is TGTGCCAGCAGCGTAGACGCAGGTTCTGGTTGGGAGCAGTACTTC.

CDR3 in DNA: TGTGCCAGCAGAAGACAGGGGGCTAGTGGGGCTGAAGCTTTCTTT. Amino acids: CASRRQGASGAEAFF. The chain couples TRBV27 to TRBJ1-1; 10 bases are a match to TRBD1. In germline, CDR1 is MNHEY, CDR2 SMNVEV (reference sequence). CDR3 length equals 15 residues. After removal of 6 bases from V and 6 bases from J, the junction contained 10 bases not matched to a gene.

Concerning this clone itself: One junction end disagrees with the germline gene, perhaps due to a read error. The CDR3 sequence: CASSGGGGLRAF. DNA for the CDR3: TGTGCCAGCAGTGGAGGCGGGGGGCTAAGGGCCTTC. The J gene is TRBJ1-2, the V gene TRBV28; a possible D gene is TRBD1 (6 bases). CDR1 MDHEN and CDR2 SYDVKM come from the germline V gene. The CDR3 is 12 amino acids.

A few counts support this clone. The chain links TRBV9 to TRBJ2-3, with TRBD2 as a possible D gene (7 bases). Trimming cost V 3 bases and J 1 base, with 12 bases left between them. CDR1 and CDR2 from the germline V gene are SGDLS and YYNGEE. The CDR3 covers 15 residues. CDR3 in DNA: TGTGCCAGCAGCGCGGGGGGCCATGGCACAGATACGCAGTATTTT. Protein: CASSAGGHGTDTQYF.

The rearrangement uses TRBV28 and TRBJ1-5; unclear D gene. This CDR3 has 16 amino acids. Germline CDR1 is MDHEN and CDR2 is SYDVKM. Between the trimmed V and J ends, which lost 4 bases and 6 bases, there was a span of 19 bases. As DNA, the CDR3 is TGTGCCAGCAGTTCCGTAGGTAGTCGGGTTAGTCAGCCCCAGCATTTT. Its translation: CASSSVGSRVSQPQHF.

The gene calls are TRBV5-6 and TRBJ2-1; D is possibly TRBD1 (6 bases). CDR1 and CDR2 (germline): SGHDT, YYEEEE. V was clipped by 7 bases and J by 1 base, with 18 bases between them. The CDR3 is made up of 16 amino acids. The chain's CDR3 is CASARMDSASYNEQFF. The DNA for the CDR3 is TGTGCCAGCGCAAGGATGGACAGCGCTTCCTACAATGAGCAGTTCTTC.

V and J are TRBV6-5 and TRBJ2-1; weak D call: TRBD2 (6 bases). From germline, CDR1 is MNHEY and CDR2 SVGAGI. This CDR3 is built from 14 residues. V lost 6 bases to trimming and J lost 6 bases, with 15 bases between them. The CDR3 region has the DNA TGTGCCAGCAGCAGGCGCGGGACCCCCAATGAGCAGTTCTTC. Translating it yields CASSRRGTPNEQFF.

The J gene is TRBJ2-1, the V gene TRBV10-1; TRBD2 matches 7 bases. Germline V CDR1 and CDR2: WNHNN, SYGVQD (reference sequence). The CDR3 consists of 15 residues. Losses at the gene ends were 6 bases for V and 10 bases for J; bases not matched to a gene: 15. The CDR3 DNA sequence: TGCGCCAGCAGCGACCTCTCCCCCTCTAGCGGAGAGCAGTTCTTC. Protein product: CASSDLSPSSGEQFF.

The CDR3 DNA reads as TGTGCCAGTGACAAGGGGGCTGGCACAGATACGCAGTATTTT. This gives the protein CASDKGAGTDTQYF. The rearrangement links TRBV19 to TRBJ2-3; 7 bases are shared with TRBD1. The V gene end was trimmed by 8 bases and the J gene end by 1 base; junction bases not matched to a gene: 6. This CDR3 contains 14 residues. Germline-derived CDR1 and CDR2 are LNHDA and SQIVND (reference sequence).

The V and J genes are TRBV13 and TRBJ2-2; no firm D call. The CDR3 contains 15 residues. Germline V lookup: CDR1 PRHDT, CDR2 FYEKMQ (reference sequence). The ends were cut back, 2 bases at V and 2 bases at J, with 9 bases in the middle. This CDR3 reads CASSLLLTNTGELFF. In DNA, the CDR3 is TGTGCCAGCAGCTTACTACTAACCAACACCGGGGAGCTGTTTTTT.

This chain uses TRBV6-5 with TRBJ2-7; 7 bases align to TRBD2. CDR1 is MNHEY and CDR2 is SVGAGI in the germline V gene. The CDR3 covers 14 residues. Trimming took 6 bases from V and 2 from J; bases not matched to a gene: 7. DNA for the CDR3: TGTGCCAGCAGATCTAGCGGTTTTACCTACGAGCAGTACTTC. This gives the protein CASRSSGFTYEQYF.

The chain is built from TRBV28 and TRBJ1-6; no firm D call. This CDR3 has 14 residues. CDR1 is MDHEN and CDR2 is SYDVKM in the germline V gene. Between the trimmed V and J ends, which lost 3 bases and 8 bases, there was a span of 11 bases. CDR3 sequence reads: CASSFGQTYSPLHF. DNA for the CDR3: TGTGCCAGCAGTTTTGGTCAGACATATTCACCCCTCCACTTT.

The J gene is TRBJ1-2, the V gene TRBV18; D is uncertain. V dropped 2 bases and J dropped 7 bases, with 11 bases sitting between them. The germline V gene encodes CDR1 KGHSH and CDR2 LQKENI. There are 13 residues in the CDR3. The CDR3 nucleotides read TGTGCCAGCTCACCAGACTCACGGGGTGGCTACACCTTC. This encodes CASSPDSRGGYTF.

This clone has only a few counts. V is TRBV11-2 and J is TRBJ2-3, with TRBD2 matching over 10 bases. J was trimmed by 4 bases and V by 2 bases; bases with no gene match: 3. From germline, CDR1 is SGHAT and CDR2 FQNNGV. The CDR3 has 15 amino acids. CDR3 loop: CASSLSSGRPDTQYF. The CDR3 coding sequence is TGTGCCAGCAGCTTAAGTAGCGGGAGGCCAGATACGCAGTATTTT.